This T cell receptor beta chain is from a study of monozygotic twins with inflammatory bowel disease. Study observations and caveats: Repertoire similarity did not differ between concordant and discordant twins, perhaps due to limited power. Lower sharing of clonotypes with other individuals was seen in IBD patients than in healthy twins. This was most marked in patients showing signs of disease activity.

The authors used about 3.5 ug of total RNA per TCR library. Two rounds of nested PCR, of 16 and 9 cycles, were run on TCRalpha and TCRbeta cDNA. TCRdb reprocessed the 5' RACE reads and reports one entry per CDR3 protein, with no DNA. The table lists approximately 120,000 distinct CDR3 sequences. Comments on this clonotype: Its antigen is unidentified.

The CDR3 extends over 15 amino acids. The sequence came from a human donor with ulcerative colitis or Crohn's disease, or a healthy co-twin of an affected twin (not recorded which). The sequenced sample was blood. This sequence joins TRBV12-3 or TRBV12-4 and TRBJ2-7; the TCRdb call, TRBD1, lacks DNA for checking. This chain's CDR3 is CASSLAPQAGYEQYF.